The 17 T cell receptor beta chains listed next were all sequenced from one sample in a study of blood T cell repertoires in COVID-19. Method: immunoSEQ multiplex PCR; TCRdb's copy keeps in-frame clones and lacks some. The sample shows 300,000 to 350,000 clones, 65% to 90% of them seen only once. Sequences were obtained from PBMCs or T cells enriched from blood (not recorded which). Receptors originate from a woman between 40 and 50 years old with acute COVID-19.

The chain carries TRBV18 and TRBJ2-3; 8 nucleotides align to TRBD2. Trimming cost V 6 bases and J 1 base; bases outside gene matches: 6. This CDR3 has 15 residues. CDR1 is KGHSH and CDR2 is LQKENI in the germline V gene. The CDR3 protein is CASSGREARTDTQYF. CDR3 nucleotide sequence: TGTGCCAGCTCGGGGCGGGAGGCCCGCACAGATACGCAGTATTTT.

The rearrangement links TRBV4-1 to TRBJ2-5, with 7 nucleotides matching TRBD1. The length of the CDR3 is 17 residues. The germline V gene has CDR1 MGHRA and CDR2 YSYEKL. V lost 4 bases and J lost 1; bases outside the gene matches: 12. This CDR3 reads CASSPYSGTASQETQYF. The CDR3 DNA sequence: TGCGCCAGCAGCCCTTACTCCGGGACAGCTTCCCAAGAGACCCAGTACTTC.

V gene TRBV4-3 combines with J gene TRBJ1-1, with 7 bases identical to TRBD1. Germline-derived CDR1 and CDR2 are LGHNA and YSLEER. V was pared by 0 bases and J by 3 bases, with 16 bases of the junction left unmatched. The CDR3 is made up of 19 amino acids. The CDR3 region is CASSQDPTPGGSADTEAFF. The CDR3 coding sequence is TGCGCCAGCAGCCAAGATCCGACCCCAGGGGGGTCCGCGGACACTGAAGCTTTCTTT.

The chain has TRBV4-2 and TRBJ2-5; D uncertain. Trimming took 0 bases from V and 9 from J, leaving 17 bases between them. CDR3 size: 15 residues. Germline loops: CDR1 LGHNA, CDR2 YNFKEQ. CDR3 residues: CASSQELTPSLAQYF. DNA for the CDR3: TGTGCCAGCAGCCAAGAACTGACACCCTCGCTGGCCCAGTACTTC.

This sequence joins TRBV7-8 and TRBJ1-2; 11 positions agree with TRBD1. Germline-derived CDR1 and CDR2 are SGHVS and FQNEAQ. The CDR3 loop spans 15 amino acids. V lost 4 bases, J lost 2 bases, and 3 bases stayed unmatched. CDR3 sequence (DNA): TGTGCCAGCAGCTCCCGGACAGGGGGCAACTATGGCTACACCTTC. Protein sequence: CASSSRTGGNYGYTF.

The chain is built from TRBV7-2 and TRBJ1-5, with TRBD1 matching over 8 bases. Germline CDR1 reads SGHTA; CDR2 reads FQGNSA. The CDR3 is made up of 16 amino acids. V dropped 1 base and J dropped 6; count of bases not matched to a gene: 8. The CDR3 region has the DNA TGTGCCAGCAGCTTAGGTCGAGGAACAGGGGGTCAGCCCCAGCATTTT. Its translation is CASSLGRGTGGQPQHF.

The V call is TRBV7-2, the J call TRBJ1-2, with TRBD1 matching over 9 bases. V lost 5 bases and J lost 0; bases outside the gene matches: 10. Germline V CDR1 and CDR2: SGHTA, FQGNSA. The CDR3 consists of 17 residues. CDR3 DNA: TGTGCCAGCAGCCCAAGGACAGGGGATTTCGCTAACTATGGCTACACCTTC. It encodes CASSPRTGDFANYGYTF.

V is TRBV15 and J is TRBJ2-1; 8 nucleotides match TRBD2. Trimming took 0 bases from V and 4 from J; bases not matched to a gene: 2. The germline gives CDR1 LNHNV, CDR2 YYDKDF (reference sequence). The CDR3 is 15 amino acids. The CDR3 loop reads CATSREVAGYNEQFF. In nucleotides, the CDR3 is TGTGCCACCAGCAGAGAGGTAGCGGGGTACAATGAGCAGTTCTTC.

The chain employs TRBV18 and TRBJ2-7; maybe TRBD1 (5 bases). This CDR3 has 12 amino acids. V was clipped by 1 base and J by 5 bases, with 6 bases between them. Germline CDR1 is KGHSH and CDR2 is LQKENI. The CDR3 DNA sequence: TGTGCCAGCTCACCACAGGGGAACGAGCAGTACTTC. This codes for CASSPQGNEQYF. The complete variable domain, with remaining parts taken from reference TRBV18 and TRBJ2-7, reads NAGVMQNPRHLVRRRGQEARLRCSPMKGHSHVYWYRQLPEEGLKFMVYLQKENIIDESGMPKERFSAEFPKEGPSILRIQQVVRGDSAAYFCASSPQGNEQYFGPGTRLTVT.

This clone was counted once. The chain links TRBV3-1 (or the pseudogene TRBV3-2) to TRBJ1-1, with D unclear. The germline V gene has CDR1 LGHDT and CDR2 YNNKEL (reference sequence). The CDR3 runs to 14 residues. The V gene lost 4 bases and the J gene lost 1 base, with 10 bases spanning the gap. The CDR3, as DNA: TGTGCCAGCAGCCTCCCCGGAGGGAACACTGAAGCTTTCTTT. It specifies CASSLPGGNTEAFF.

This clone has a single count. The genes are TRBV3-1 (or the pseudogene TRBV3-2) and TRBJ2-1; D not certain. The CDR3 is 12 residues long. Trimming stripped 1 base from V and 15 bases from J, with 13 bases between. Germline V gives CDR1 LGHDT, CDR2 YNNKEL (reference sequence). Here the CDR3 reads CASSQGPPYVFF. The CDR3 region has the DNA TGTGCCAGCAGCCAAGGGCCCCCATACGTGTTCTTC.

This chain uses TRBV29-1 with TRBJ2-7, with 9 bases fitting TRBD1. With V trimmed by 5 bases and J by 6 bases, 8 bases remained unmatched. The V gene's germline CDR1 is SQVTM and CDR2 ANQGSEA. CDR3 length: 13 residues. The CDR3 sequence: CSVWDRAVSEQYF. The CDR3 DNA reads TGCAGCGTTTGGGACAGGGCTGTGAGCGAGCAGTACTTC.

The genes are TRBV7-2 and TRBJ1-1; 7 bases are shared with TRBD1. CDR3 length: 15 residues. The V and J ends lost 8 bases and 2 bases, in that order; junction bases with no gene match: 11. The V gene's germline CDR1 is SGHTA and CDR2 FQGNSA. The CDR3 sequence is CASQRAGTDNTEAFF. As DNA, the CDR3 is TGTGCCAGCCAGCGGGCCGGGACAGATAACACTGAAGCTTTCTTT.

The J gene is TRBJ2-3, the V gene TRBV5-5, with 9 nucleotides matching TRBD1. V lost 4 bases and J lost 2; bases outside the gene matches: 2. This CDR3 has 14 amino acids. Looked up from germline, CDR1 is SGHKS and CDR2 is YYEKEE (reference sequence). In nucleotides, the CDR3 is TGTGCCAGCAGCACAGGGGGCCCCACAGATACGCAGTATTTT. This codes for CASSTGGPTDTQYF.

This chain connects TRBV5-1 to TRBJ2-1; D might be TRBD2 (5 bases). CDR1 SGHRS and CDR2 YFSETQ come from the germline V gene. Trimming took off 4 bases at V and 6 bases at J, with 20 bases between the two ends. The CDR3 consists of 16 residues. The CDR3 DNA reads as TGCGCCAGCAGCCCCGACTACGCTAACGTACGCAATGAGCAGTTCTTC. This translates into CASSPDYANVRNEQFF.

This chain joins TRBV28 and TRBJ1-5, with TRBD1 matching over 10 bases. The CDR3 covers 15 residues. V shed 6 bases and J 4 bases; nucleotides not matched to a gene: 6. CDR1 and CDR2 from the germline V gene are MDHEN and SYDVKM. The CDR3 region is CASRPRDRGNQPQHF. CDR3 DNA sequence: TGTGCCAGCAGACCCCGGGACAGGGGAAATCAGCCCCAGCATTTT.

The chain couples TRBV6-5 to TRBJ2-7; the D gene is possibly TRBD2 (7 bases). CDR3 length: 13 residues. Looked up from germline, CDR1 is MNHEY and CDR2 is SVGAGI. The ends were cut back, 11 bases at V and 3 bases at J, with 17 bases in the middle. CDR3 loop: CASGGTGYYEQYF. As DNA, the CDR3 is TGTGCCTCGGGGGGAACAGGGTACTACGAGCAGTACTTC.